What follows are 30 T cell receptor beta chains derived from one specimen sequenced in a study of Ad26.COV2.S vaccination and SARS-CoV-2 variants. Libraries were prepared by immunoSEQ multiplex PCR; TCRdb keeps only in-frame clonotypes and omits some of them. Here the sample spans roughly 300,000 clones, approximately 86% being singletons. Noted treatment: around 19 received Ad26.COV2.S at low or high dose, single or two shots; 5 received placebo; per-sample allocation not given. Samples came from day 63 after the first vaccine or placebo injection. The source was peripheral blood, collected in a trial of Ad26.COV2.S vaccine versus placebo. Source of these receptors: a person between 18 and 65 years old who received the Ad26.COV2.S COVID-19 vaccine or a placebo.

This chain joins TRBV9 and TRBJ2-2; maybe TRBD2 (5 bases). CDR3 length: 15 amino acids. CDR1 SGDLS and CDR2 YYNGEE come from the germline V gene. The V end lost 1 base, the J end lost 1 base, and 8 bases lay between the germline ends. DNA for the CDR3: TGTGCCAGCAGCGTAACCGGGGTGAACACCGGGGAGCTGTTTTTT. Protein: CASSVTGVNTGELFF.

This clone was seen a few times. The same CDR3 arises from other DNA sequences in this sample as well. The CDR3 loop is CATRGQGNTEAFF. The CDR3 region has the DNA TGTGCCACCAGAGGACAGGGGAACACTGAAGCTTTCTTT. This rearrangement joins TRBV24-1 to TRBJ1-1, with 8 positions matching TRBD1. The CDR3 covers 13 residues. Looked up from germline, CDR1 is KGHDR and CDR2 is SFDVKD. Losses at the gene ends were 7 bases for V and 1 base for J; bases not matched to a gene: 1.

This clone has a single count. The rearrangement uses TRBV20-1 and TRBJ1-2; D may be TRBD1 (5 bases). Trimming took off 8 bases at V and 10 bases at J, with 17 bases between the two ends. This CDR3 comprises 11 residues. From germline, CDR1 is DFQATT and CDR2 SNEGSKA (reference sequence). DNA for the CDR3: TGCAGTCTCGAACCAGGGATTCTCTACACCTTC. Its protein is CSLEPGILYTF.

The chain carries TRBV20-1 and TRBJ2-5; the D is unclear. Between the trimmed V and J ends, which lost 2 bases and 5 bases, there was a span of 6 bases. Germline V gene data show CDR1 as DFQATT and CDR2 as SNEGSKA (reference sequence). This CDR3 is built from 11 residues. The CDR3 DNA reads TGCAGTGCTAGAACTCTGGAGACCCAGTACTTC. This gives the protein CSARTLETQYF.

This clone was counted a single time. V and J are TRBV27 and TRBJ1-4; D uncertain. The CDR3 loop spans 13 amino acids. CDR1 and CDR2 from the germline V gene are MNHEY and SMNVEV (reference sequence). V was cut by 3 bases and J by 8 bases, with 10 bases left in between. The CDR3 DNA sequence: TGTGCCAGCAGTTTCTTGGGAATCGAAAAACTGTTTTTT. Translating gives CASSFLGIEKLFF.

The V and J genes are TRBV11-3 and TRBJ2-1, with 8 bases that match TRBD2. Germline V gives CDR1 SGHNT, CDR2 YENEEA. CDR3 length equals 15 residues. V dropped 5 bases and J dropped 6; count of bases not matched to a gene: 9. The CDR3 DNA reads TGTGCCAGCAGCACGGGACTAGTGGGGCTCAATGAGCAGTTCTTC. Amino acids: CASSTGLVGLNEQFF. The full variable domain, in which reference TRBV11-3 and TRBJ2-1 provide the parts outside the CDR3, is EAGVVQSPRYKIIEKKQPVAFWCNPISGHNTLYWYLQNLGQGPELLIRYENEEAVDDSQLPKDRFSAERLKGVDSTLKIQPAELGDSAVYLCASSTGLVGLNEQFFGPGTRLTVL.

This clone was seen only once. CDR3 region: CASSPGRRESLWDEQFF. Written as DNA, the CDR3 is TGTGCCAGCAGTCCCGGACGGCGGGAGAGTCTGTGGGATGAGCAGTTCTTC. V gene TRBV6-2 or TRBV6-3 combines with J gene TRBJ2-1; 7 nucleotides agree with TRBD2. The V gene end was trimmed by 5 bases and the J gene end by 8 bases; junction bases not matched to a gene: 18. The CDR3 is 17 residues long. Germline CDR1 MNHEY, CDR2 SVGEGT.

This clone was found once. This sequence joins TRBV28 and TRBJ1-1, with D hard to call. The germline CDR1 and CDR2 sequences are MDHEN and SYDVKM. V gave up 2 bases and J gave up 0 bases, with 13 bases separating them. This CDR3 spans 16 amino acids. The CDR3 loop reads CASSLRAWGMNTEAFF. The CDR3 coding sequence is TGTGCCAGCAGTTTACGGGCGTGGGGAATGAACACTGAAGCTTTCTTT.

This clone was found a few times. The chain combines TRBV5-6 with TRBJ2-7; 7 bases agree with TRBD2. The CDR3 has 15 residues. The V segment lost 4 bases and the J segment 3 bases; nucleotides outside the gene matches: 10. Germline V gene data show CDR1 as SGHDT and CDR2 as YYEEEE. CDR3 protein: CASSPGAGEVYEQYF. DNA for the CDR3: TGTGCCAGCAGCCCGGGCGCGGGAGAGGTCTACGAGCAGTACTTC.

The chain links TRBV6-2 or TRBV6-3 to TRBJ2-1; 8 bases match TRBD2. From germline, CDR1 is MNHEY and CDR2 SVGEGT. CDR3 length equals 15 residues. V lost 0 bases and J lost 10; bases outside the gene matches: 8. CDR3 bases: TGTGCCAGCAGTTACTCCCCAAGCGGGAGAAACGAGCAGTTCTTC. It is translated as CASSYSPSGRNEQFF.

The J gene is TRBJ2-7, the V gene TRBV5-5; D unresolved. The CDR3 spans 14 residues. Germline V gene sequence: CDR1 SGHKS, CDR2 YYEKEE (reference sequence). Trimming stripped 4 bases from V and 3 bases from J, with 14 bases between. The CDR3 DNA reads TGTGCCAGCAGCAAAGCCGGGTCTAACTACGAGCAGTACTTC. Protein: CASSKAGSNYEQYF. Full variable domain (rest looked up from reference TRBV5-5 and TRBJ2-7): DAGVTQSPTHLIKTRGQQVTLRCSPISGHKSVSWYQQVLGQGPQFIFQYYEKEERGRGNFPDRFSARQFPNYSSELNVNALLLGDSALYLCASSKAGSNYEQYFGPGTRLTVT.

The rearrangement joins TRBV6-2 or TRBV6-3 to TRBJ2-3; TRBD2 matches at 14 bases. This CDR3 has 18 amino acids. Germline V gene sequence: CDR1 MNHEY, CDR2 SVGEGT. The V gene end was trimmed by 4 bases and the J gene end by 0 bases; junction bases not matched to a gene: 6. CDR3 nucleotides: TGTGCCAGCAGTTTCGGACTAGCGGGAGGACCCAGCACAGATACGCAGTATTTT. This sequence encodes CASSFGLAGGPSTDTQYF.

The V gene is TRBV28, the J gene TRBJ1-1; TRBD1 matches 7 bases. With 2 bases clipped from V and 0 bases from J, the junction kept 9 bases outside the gene matches. CDR3 length equals 17 residues. Germline CDR1 MDHEN, CDR2 SYDVKM. The CDR3 bases are TGTGCCAGCAGTTTAGCAGGATTGGGACAGATGAACACTGAAGCTTTCTTT. Translated: CASSLAGLGQMNTEAFF.

Of note for this clone: This specimen includes other DNA sequences encoding the same CDR3. The chain has TRBV27 and TRBJ2-3, with D uncertain. Trimming took 2 bases from V and 3 from J, leaving 3 bases between them. Germline assignment: CDR1 MNHEY and CDR2 SMNVEV (reference sequence). The CDR3 covers 12 residues. The CDR3 DNA reads as TGTGCCAGCAGTTTAGGTACAGATACGCAGTATTTT. Its protein is CASSLGTDTQYF.

Here the CDR3 reads CASSRSTSYEQYF. Here the CDR3 DNA reads TGTGCCAGCTCACGGAGCACCTCCTACGAGCAGTACTTC. This chain uses TRBV18 with TRBJ2-7, with no clear D. V was trimmed by 4 bases and J by 0 bases, leaving 7 bases between them. The CDR3 spans 13 residues. The germline CDR1 and CDR2 sequences are KGHSH and LQKENI. Combining the CDR3 with reference TRBV18 and TRBJ2-7 gives the whole variable domain NAGVMQNPRHLVRRRGQEARLRCSPMKGHSHVYWYRQLPEEGLKFMVYLQKENIIDESGMPKERFSAEFPKEGPSILRIQQVVRGDSAAYFCASSRSTSYEQYFGPGTRLTVT.

This clone was seen a handful of times. The V gene is TRBV21-1, the J gene TRBJ1-1. TRBV21-1 represents a pseudogene. The CDR3 sequence is 13 residues long. The CDR3 DNA sequence: TGTGCCAGCAGCAAAGTTTCGCACACTGAAGCTTTCTTT. This sequence encodes CASSKVSHTEAFF.

A single count supports this clone. The chain couples TRBV15 to TRBJ1-3, with D possibly being TRBD1 (6 bases). With 0 bases removed from V and 4 bases from J, the gap between germline ends came to 10 bases. Looked up from germline, CDR1 is LNHNV and CDR2 is YYDKDF (reference sequence). This CDR3 contains 15 residues. Here the CDR3 reads CATSRDRGQGNTIYF. The CDR3 nucleotides read TGTGCCACCAGCAGAGATCGGGGGCAAGGAAACACCATATATTTT.

J is TRBJ2-7 and V is TRBV23-1; perhaps TRBD1 as D (5 bases). TRBV23-1 is filed as an ORF, its function uncertain. This CDR3 is 13 amino acids long. The ends were cut back, 0 bases at V and 5 bases at J, with 8 bases in the middle. CDR3 coding DNA: TGCGCCAGCAGTCAATCGAAAGGGGACGAGCAGTACTTC. Translated, it gives CASSQSKGDEQYF.

The V call is TRBV2, the J call TRBJ2-7; D unclear. Per germline, CDR1 SNHLY and CDR2 FYNNEI. The CDR3 runs 12 residues. Trimming took off 7 bases at V and 0 bases at J, with 7 bases between the two ends. For the CDR3, the DNA is TGTGCCAGCAAAGACACCTCCTACGAGCAGTACTTC. As protein: CASKDTSYEQYF.

This clone showed up just once. This rearrangement joins TRBV19 to TRBJ1-1; tentative D call: TRBD1 (5 bases). Between the trimmed V and J ends, which lost 6 bases and 1 base, there was a span of 15 bases. The CDR3 covers 15 residues. Germline lookup yields CDR1 LNHDA and CDR2 SQIVND (reference sequence). The CDR3 DNA sequence: TGTGCCAGTAGCCCCCTGGGGGTCGGGAACACTGAAGCTTTCTTT. Amino acid sequence: CASSPLGVGNTEAFF.

The J gene is TRBJ1-3, the V gene TRBV14; D unresolved. CDR1 and CDR2 (germline): SGHDN, FVKESK. V gave up 3 bases and J gave up 4 bases, with 10 bases separating them. The CDR3 spans 14 residues. The CDR3 coding sequence is TGTGCCAGCAGCCAGCCGACTCCCGGAAACACCATATATTTT. Its protein product is CASSQPTPGNTIYF.

There are many counts of this clone. The rearrangement joins TRBV4-3 to TRBJ1-3, with 9 bases fitting TRBD1. Looked up from germline, CDR1 is LGHNA and CDR2 is YSLEER. V shed 0 bases, J shed 2 bases, and the junction held 5 bases outside the gene matches. The CDR3 is made up of 17 amino acids. The CDR3 coding sequence is TGCGCCAGCAGCCAAGATCTAGGGACAGGGCCTGGAAACACCATATATTTT. Translation: CASSQDLGTGPGNTIYF.

This chain connects TRBV7-3 to TRBJ2-3, with a weak D call TRBD1 (5 bases). This CDR3 is built from 15 residues. V was clipped by 6 bases and J by 2 bases, with 15 bases between them. Per germline, CDR1 SGHTA and CDR2 FQGTGA. In DNA, the CDR3 is TGTGCCAGCAGTCTCTCTGTCAGGGCCACAGATACGCAGTATTTT. Translation gives CASSLSVRATDTQYF.

The CDR3 sequence is CASSTGQARIEQFF. DNA of the CDR3: TGTGCCAGTAGTACTGGACAGGCCAGGATTGAGCAGTTCTTC. J is TRBJ2-1 and V is TRBV19, with 7 positions matching TRBD1. CDR1 is LNHDA and CDR2 is SQIVND in the germline V gene (reference sequence). After removal of 4 bases from V and 9 bases from J, the junction contained 9 bases not matched to a gene. CDR3 size: 14 residues.

J is TRBJ1-1 and V is TRBV19; unclear D gene. Per germline, CDR1 LNHDA and CDR2 SQIVND (reference sequence). This CDR3 is built from 13 residues. With 7 bases removed from V and 4 bases from J, the gap between germline ends came to 13 bases. This CDR3 reads CASKRVRSTEAFF. In nucleotides, the CDR3 is TGTGCCAGTAAAAGGGTGAGATCCACTGAAGCTTTCTTT.

The chain recombines TRBV11-1 with TRBJ1-6; 8 positions match TRBD1. Germline trimming cut 5 bases from V and 10 bases from J; bases unmatched to any gene: 10. The germline V gene has CDR1 SGHAT and CDR2 FQDESV (reference sequence). The CDR3 spans 15 residues. The CDR3 region has the DNA TGTGCCAGCAGCAAACGACAGGGGTACTACTCACCCCTCCACTTT. This translates into CASSKRQGYYSPLHF.

The chain has TRBV24-1 and TRBJ2-3; D gene ambiguous. Germline lookup yields CDR1 KGHDR and CDR2 SFDVKD. V was cut by 0 bases and J by 2 bases, with 14 bases left in between. CDR3 length: 17 amino acids. In DNA, the CDR3 is TGTGCCACCAGTGATTTGGCCAGAAAGGGCCTCACAGATACGCAGTATTTT. Its translation: CATSDLARKGLTDTQYF.

The chain combines TRBV9 with TRBJ2-1; the match to TRBD1 covers 7 bases. The CDR3 spans 14 residues. V gave up 4 bases and J gave up 5 bases; unmatched junction bases: 6. Germline CDR1 SGDLS, CDR2 YYNGEE. CDR3 protein: CASSTGTEHNEQFF. CDR3 nucleotide sequence: TGTGCCAGCAGCACAGGGACAGAGCACAATGAGCAGTTCTTC.

The chain uses TRBV19 and TRBJ2-1; TRBD1 or TRBD2 may be the D gene (5 bases each). In germline, CDR1 is LNHDA, CDR2 SQIVND (reference sequence). The length of the CDR3 is 16 residues. The V and J ends lost 0 bases and 0 bases respectively, with 9 bases between them. CDR3 sequence: CASSIDEGSSYNEQFF. In DNA, the CDR3 is TGTGCCAGTAGTATAGATGAGGGGAGCTCCTACAATGAGCAGTTCTTC.

The rearrangement links TRBV3-1 (or the pseudogene TRBV3-2) to TRBJ1-5; no definite D call. CDR1 and CDR2 from the germline V gene are LGHDT and YNNKEL (reference sequence). The V and J ends lost 4 bases and 4 bases respectively, with 11 bases between them. The CDR3 loop spans 14 amino acids. The CDR3 bases are TGTGCCAGCAGCCCTTCGGGTTCTAATCAGCCCCAGCATTTT. Protein sequence: CASSPSGSNQPQHF.